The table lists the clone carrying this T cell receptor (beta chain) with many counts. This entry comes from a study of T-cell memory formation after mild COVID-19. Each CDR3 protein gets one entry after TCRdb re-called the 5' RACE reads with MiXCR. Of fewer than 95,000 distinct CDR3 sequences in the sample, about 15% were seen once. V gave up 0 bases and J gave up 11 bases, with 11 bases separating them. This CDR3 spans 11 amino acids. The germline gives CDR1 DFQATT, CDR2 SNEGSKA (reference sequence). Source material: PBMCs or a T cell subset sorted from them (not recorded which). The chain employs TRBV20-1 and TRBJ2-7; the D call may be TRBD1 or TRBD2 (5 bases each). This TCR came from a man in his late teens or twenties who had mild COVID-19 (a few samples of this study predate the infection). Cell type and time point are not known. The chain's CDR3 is CSAREGVVEYF. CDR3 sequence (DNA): TGCAGTGCTAGAGAGGGGGTAGTGGAGTACTTC.